This TCR beta chain was identified in a study of blood T cell repertoires in COVID-19 (dated by TCRdb to 2018 to 2021). For the wider study: Collaborator samples came from the United States, Italy and Spain and covered acute and convalescent phases of COVID-19. Sample metadata almost always included a de-identified subject ID, COVID-19 status, age in years and sex. A freely available public database, intended as a resource for researchers studying the immune response to SARS-CoV-2, is where the repertoires were released. Samples came from the ongoing ImmuneRACE study (first 160 participants) plus 1,254 subjects from 6 global collaborators. The prospective study material was composed of cDNA or gDNA derived from T cells, B-cell-depleted T cells, or PBMCs. Deeply sampled blood TCRbeta repertoires from subjects exposed to, actively infected with, or recovered from COVID-19 were included in the dataset. HLA class I and class II types, where available, came from metadata supplied by the sample provider rather than from assay-based typing.

The collaborating institutions used their own protocols to collect whole blood in K2EDTA tubes. For TCRbeta analysis, collaborator samples were shipped as frozen whole blood, as isolated PBMCs, or as DNA extracted from either sample type. Here is what the overall study found, with its caveats: The quantity of clinical and demographic metadata differed by source and by participant and was supplied without curation.

This clone was observed a few times. The antigen it binds to is not known. Nothing much larger sits one base from this clone, and base qualities are not available. TCRbeta CDR3 regions were amplified from genomic DNA by means of the immunoSEQ Assay, a bias-controlled multiplex PCR. On the authors' methods: The number of nucleated cells in each sample was estimated from the amplification of reference gene primers within the assay. Sequence reads were collapsed and filtered to measure the absolute abundance of every unique TCRbeta CDR3 rearrangement. For each sample, productive Simpson clonality was calculated by taking the square root of Simpson's diversity index across productive rearrangements. TCRdb's version of the immuneACCESS table is confined to in-frame rearrangements and falls short of the full clone set. An unresolved V gene accounts for under half of the shortfall where checked; the remainder is of unknown origin. V and J calls and clone size follow that table, whereas D and trimming were derived from the DNA. In all, the sample holds 100,000 to 150,000 clones, and about 91% of those were seen once. Together, the top ten hold about 9.4% of the sample.

This TCR was sampled from a man aged 45-65 years with acute or convalescent COVID-19. The sample taken for sequencing was peripheral blood.

DNA sequence: TGTGCCAGCAGTTTGACAGGACAAGGAGTAAGATGGTATGGCTACACCTTC. Its protein is CASSLTGQGVRWYGYTF. The chain uses TRBV28 and TRBJ1-2, and perhaps TRBD1 as D gene, on 6 matching bases. The junction carries 22 bases between V and J, which are trimmed by 3 bases and 5 bases respectively. From the cysteine up to the phenylalanine, the CDR3 has a length of 17 residues. Only the CDR3 region is kept as DNA, spanning 51 bases read in frame from base 1. As encoded in the germline V gene, CDR1 is MDHEN while CDR2 is SYDVKM.